This is a list of T cell receptor beta chains from one sample in a study of blood T cell repertoires in COVID-19. This table comes from immunoSEQ multiplex PCR, and its TCRdb copy is limited to in-frame clones, with some not included. The table shows about 180,000 clones, with approximately 80% occurring only once. The sample was PBMCs or T cells enriched from blood (not recorded which). Source of these receptors: a man aged 60 to 69 who had been exposed to COVID-19. The CDR3 runs from the conserved cysteine through the conserved F or W. The D gene is left open where the match is weak. The size entry is marked missing in some rows and otherwise reads once, few, many or a size class.

d_call,v_call,cdr3_length,clone_size,j_call,cdr3_aa,cdr3_nt
TRBD2,TRBV14,16,NA,TRBJ2-7,CASSLGGRSLFYEQYF,TGTGCCAGCAGCCTCGGCGGGAGGAGTTTATTCTACGAGCAGTACTTC
NA,TRBV19,12,NA,TRBJ1-5,CASIARGGAQHF,TGTGCCAGTATCGCCAGGGGAGGGGCCCAGCATTTT
NA,TRBV6-1,16,once,TRBJ2-7,CASSEALGYPTYEQYF,TGTGCCAGCAGTGAGGCCCTCGGGTACCCTACCTACGAGCAGTACTTC
NA,TRBV14,12,NA,TRBJ2-1,CASSQVVQEQFF,TGTGCCAGCAGCCAAGTTGTACAGGAGCAGTTCTTC
NA,TRBV1,18,NA,TRBJ2-1,CTSSQVPSGRTSYNEQFF,TGCACCAGCAGCCAAGTGCCTAGCGGGAGAACATCCTACAATGAGCAGTTCTTC
TRBD2,TRBV2,15,NA,TRBJ2-7,CASSGTGTSLHEQYF,TGTGCCAGCAGTGGCACCGGGACTAGCCTACACGAGCAGTACTTC
TRBD1,TRBV27,15,NA,TRBJ2-7,CASSHRGRNSYEQYF,TGTGCCAGCAGCCACAGGGGACGTAACTCCTACGAGCAGTACTTC
NA,TRBV7-2,12,NA,TRBJ2-7,CASSLTGDEQYF,TGTGCCAGCAGCTTGACCGGGGACGAGCAGTACTTC
NA,TRBV7-8,14,once,TRBJ1-3,CASSADRIGNTIYF,TGTGCCAGCAGCGCCGACAGGATAGGAAACACCATATATTTT
TRBD2,TRBV19,14,few,TRBJ2-4,CASTPGRLAAIQYF,TGTGCCAGTACCCCCGGGAGACTAGCGGCCATTCAGTACTTC
TRBD2,TRBV2,20,NA,TRBJ2-7,CASRLRESPGLAGLSYEQYF,TGTGCCAGCCGATTAAGGGAGAGTCCGGGACTAGCGGGACTCTCCTACGAGCAGTACTTC
NA,TRBV5-4,15,once,TRBJ2-7,CASSLANRPSSEQYF,TGTGCCAGCAGCTTGGCCAACAGACCCTCCTCCGAGCAGTACTTC
NA,TRBV19,14,few,TRBJ1-1,CASSIGLGGTEAFF,TGTGCCAGTAGTATAGGGCTGGGGGGCACTGAAGCTTTCTTT
NA,TRBV27,15,NA,TRBJ2-1,CASSLRPSSYNEQFF,TGTGCCAGCAGCCTGCGCCCTAGCTCCTACAATGAGCAGTTCTTC
NA,TRBV6-1,10,NA,TRBJ1-2,CASSERGYTF,TGTGCCAGCAGTGAACGGGGCTACACCTTC
TRBD1,TRBV27,13,few,TRBJ2-7,CASSYDRAYEQYF,TGTGCCAGCAGTTACGACAGGGCCTACGAGCAGTACTTC
TRBD1,TRBV5-1,14,NA,TRBJ1-4,CASSLDRVNEKLFF,TGCGCCAGCAGCCTGGACAGGGTTAATGAAAAACTGTTTTTT
TRBD2,TRBV30,13,NA,TRBJ2-3,CAWGLAGPGTQYF,TGTGCCTGGGGACTAGCGGGACCTGGTACGCAGTATTTT
TRBD1,TRBV5-4,16,NA,TRBJ2-5,CASSARAGTVQETQYF,TGTGCCAGCAGCGCCAGGGCCGGGACAGTCCAAGAGACCCAGTACTTC
NA,TRBV18,14,NA,TRBJ2-7,CASSPLRGSYEQYF,TGTGCCAGCTCACCACTTAGGGGCTCCTACGAGCAGTACTTC
TRBD1,TRBV28,13,NA,TRBJ1-2,CASGTGASGGYTF,TGTGCCAGTGGGACAGGGGCGTCTGGGGGCTACACCTTC
TRBD1,TRBV30,13,NA,TRBJ2-5,CAWTQGASETQYF,TGTGCCTGGACCCAGGGGGCGAGTGAGACCCAGTACTTC
NA,TRBV5-4,14,NA,TRBJ1-3,CASSLQSSGNTIYF,TGTGCCAGCAGCTTACAGAGCTCTGGAAACACCATATATTTT
TRBD1,TRBV5-4,15,NA,TRBJ1-2,CASSRGQDLNYGYTF,TGTGCCAGCAGCCGAGGACAGGACCTTAACTATGGCTACACCTTC
TRBD2,TRBV4-2,16,NA,TRBJ2-1,CASRKQTSGRRDEQFF,TGTGCCAGCAGGAAGCAGACTAGCGGGAGACGGGATGAGCAGTTCTTC
TRBD2,TRBV6-5,14,NA,TRBJ2-7,CASSTGGGYGEQYF,TGTGCCAGCAGTACCGGGGGGGGATACGGGGAGCAGTACTTC
NA,TRBV7-9,16,NA,TRBJ1-6,CASSSSGTGINSPLHF,TGTGCCAGCAGCTCCTCGGGAACAGGGATTAATTCACCCCTCCACTTT
TRBD1,TRBV7-2,14,once,TRBJ2-7,CASSAQGASYEQYF,TGTGCCAGCAGCGCACAGGGGGCAAGCTACGAGCAGTACTTC